This T cell receptor (beta chain) emerged from a study of naive and memory T cell subsets (dated by TCRdb to about 2017). Background on the whole study: An open-source, UMI-based TCR alpha and beta sequencing pipeline was applied to sorted naive and memory peripheral blood T cell subsets. RNA was DNase-treated and reverse transcribed with TCR constant-region primers, mostly using SuperScript III. IgG serology results and the functional CMV T cell responses were in complete agreement.

From the second PCR step on, the TCR alpha and beta chain libraries were amplified in separate reactions. The CMV status of each donor was determined by measuring IFNgamma production from CD4+ T cells after fresh PBMCs had been stimulated overnight with CMV viral lysate. Miltenyi beads were used first to positively select CD4 T cells, and CD8 T cells were then positively selected from the CD4-negative fraction. After staining for CD3, CD4, CD8, CD45RA, CD27 and a live/dead dye, cells were sorted on a BD Aria II into four subsets based on CD45RA and CD27. A few healthy volunteers provided blood, and the blood of each volunteer was split into CD4 and CD8 T cells and then into four differentiation subsets. Roughly 120 ml of peripheral blood was collected from each donor, and PBMC were isolated from the blood using Ficoll-Paque PLUS density-gradient centrifugation. After sorting, cells were lysed in RLT buffer, RNA was extracted using a Qiagen RNeasy kit, and the extracted RNA was stored at -80 degrees C.

This clonotype was seen only a few times. Its antigen is currently not known. No base quality values were provided; no much bigger clone lies one nucleotide off. General study outcomes and caveats: A few larger clonotypes were found in naive repertoires, especially CD8, and these larger clonotypes were possibly memory cells re-expressing CD45RA. The repertoire findings for the naive and memory subsets could not be validated against a ground truth because none was available. Once error correction was done, more than 90% of naive TCR sequences showed up just once, which made the naive abundance distributions much steeper than those of the memory subsets. TCR abundance followed a power law whose exponent differed between naive and memory subsets but was consistent across the three individuals. RNA-based TCR counts may be influenced by expression changes linked to T cell activation and differentiation. In both CD4 and CD8 cells, a rise in Gini index and a fall in Shannon and inverse Simpson diversity were observed from naive through CM, EM and EMRA. Each clonotype was defined as a single alpha or beta chain sequence rather than as a paired alpha/beta receptor.

Library generation was performed with UMI-ligation and nested PCR. An equimolar mix of two oligonucleotides covering both TRBC1 and TRBC2 was used as the beta constant-region primer. A single-stranded oligonucleotide bearing the SP2 primer plus a 12-nucleotide UMI was ligated onto the 3' end of the cDNA by T4 RNA ligase 1. The ligated cDNA went through four rounds of PCR with nested alpha and beta constant-region primers together with the SP2 primer. Incubation of the ligation reaction lasted roughly 20-24 hours at 16 degrees C. PCR2 was usually performed as a SYBR Green qPCR and halted at a preset threshold so that over-amplification would not occur. Apart from the first purification, every purification step used Agencourt AMPure XP magnetic beads. Libraries were quantified by Qubit and checked on a TapeStation, with a main peak expected near 650 bp. Pooled libraries were sequenced on an Illumina MiSeq with v2 2x251 paired-end kits, typically giving about 0.95-2.2 million reads per sample. Each sample was pooled at 3 to 4.5 nM, and roughly 4.5-8% PhiX was included to help cluster recognition. Under the source paper's analysis protocol: V and J genes were assigned to Demultiplexor-processed FASTQ reads by Decombinator through tag matching, with a single base-pair mismatch being allowed. Collapsinator used UMIs to correct both sequencing errors and frequency errors arising from PCR heterogeneity. CDR3Translator translated TCRs and extracted CDR3s from the conserved cysteine to the FGXG phenylalanine, flagging non-productive sequences. Gini, Shannon entropy and inverse Simpson indices were computed after subsampling the repertoires to the same number of UMI-defined TCRs. Within the linear range, a power law was fitted to clonotype abundance distributions using maximum likelihood. On one naive CD8 sample, the pipeline and MIGEC gave similar UMI counts, unique TCR numbers and clonal distributions. In one analysis, naive TCRs that were also found in any memory subset of the same donor were excluded from the naive repertoire. The repertoires were searched for approximately 7,000 CMV-associated CDR3 sequences that had been compiled from VDJdb and a published dataset. The raw public reads went through TCRdb reprocessing: fastp at Q25, MiXCR clone calling, in-frame beta chains kept. Every distinct CDR3 protein forms one entry, paired with its most common genes and DNA. TCRdb, not the original authors, processed these V and J calls. For this sample there are under 150,000 distinct CDR3 sequences; 15% to 20% appear just once. The biggest ten clones account for more than 0.13% of the sample.

Trimming removed 1 base from V and 7 bases from J, leaving 13 bases between the germline ends. The CDR3 holds 14 amino acids from the cysteine to the phenylalanine. Only the CDR3 portion is preserved as DNA: 42 bases, with reading frame beginning at the first base. The germline V gene sets CDR1 to MNHEY and CDR2 to SVGAGI. The sample was naive CD4+ T cells from blood. What the cell subset or site label conveys for this sample: naive T cells, CD45RA high CD27+. The source is a human donor in good health. The V gene is TRBV6-5 and the J gene is TRBJ1-2, and TRBD1 may be the D gene, going by 6 matching bases. The nucleotides read TGTGCCAGCAGTTACTTTGGGGGGCAAAGTGGCTACACCTTC. It codes for CASSYFGGQSGYTF.